This T cell receptor (beta chain) emerged from a study of tumor-infiltrating lymphocytes in primary liver carcinoma. cDNA specific to TCR beta was made from 500 ng of total RNA, with a constant-region primer employed for priming. Three-round nested multiplex PCR performed with slightly modified ARM-PCR produced the TCR beta libraries. Researchers ran the first two PCR rounds for ten to eleven cycles each with TRBV1-TRBV30 forward primers and a C-beta reverse primer. TCRdb ran MiXCR on the multiplex PCR reads and lists one entry per CDR3 protein. The sample includes more than 100,000 distinct CDR3 sequences, roughly 75% of them seen just once. In regard to this clonotype: Germline and junction disagree at one end, which may indicate a read error.

The source material, roughly 18-33 mg of unsorted bulk tissue, was used to co-extract RNA and DNA. Primary liver carcinoma, confirmed by histopathology, was surgically resected. Per germline, CDR1 MNHNS and CDR2 SASEGT. The CDR3 sequence is 14 residues long. This TCR was recovered from a woman aged 55-69 years with primary liver carcinoma and hepatitis B virus infection. The chain recombines TRBV6-1 with TRBJ2-1; 7 bases agree with TRBD1. Sequencing was carried out using tumor-adjacent normal liver tissue. The CDR3 sequence is CASSADREWNEQLF. The CDR3 nucleotides read TGTGCCAGCAGTGCCGACAGGGAGTGGAATGAGCAGTTATTC.